Included here is one TCR beta chain sequence, with context. No antigen is known for it. No base quality information exists; no much larger clone differs at one position. Libraries were prepared through PCR. DNA from cultured CD4+ T cells underwent TCR sequencing with the Oncomine TCR Beta short-read assay at the Johns Hopkins FTIC core. The QIAamp micro DNA kit was used to extract genomic DNA from the cultured CD4+ T cells. Oncomine TCR Beta libraries made from cultured CD4+ T cells were pooled using unique dual indexes and sequenced on an Illumina iSeq 100. The authors processed their data as follows. Non-productive sequences were removed, and CDR3s not starting with C, not ending with F or W, or shorter than 7 amino acids were discarded. Antigen-specific clonotypes were identified using the MANAFEST web application through comparison of peptide-stimulated wells with reference and other culture wells. To be called positive, a clone needed an FDR below 0.05, an odds ratio above 5, and a productive frequency above 0.1% in at least two of three replicate wells. Clonotypes that were significantly expanded in both SARS-CoV-2 spike wells and at least one common cold coronavirus spike condition were defined as cross-reactive. Levenshtein distances (stringdist) and unrooted phylogenetic trees (ape) in R version 3.6.1 were used to assess CDR3 homology. In TCRdb, the public reads were trimmed at Q25 with fastp and aligned with MiXCR, with productive beta chains retained. Each entry is one CDR3 protein sequence, shown with its most common DNA and genes. Here the V and J calls rest on TCRdb's processing, not on the authors' analysis. The sample contains some 10,000 distinct CDR3 sequences, about 60% of them found a single time. The ten largest clones represent 20% to 25% of the sample.

The source of the sample is a study of vaccination and CD4 T cells after COVID-19 (dated 2022 in TCRdb). As for the study more broadly: SARS-CoV-2 positivity had been established in the convalescent patients by nasal swab PCR, and mild disease was recorded in nine or ten of these patients and severe disease in one. The convalescent cohort comprised six males and four females, including two Hispanic individuals, seven Caucasians, two Asians and one multiracial person. Two doses of either the Pfizer-BioNTech BNT162b2 vaccine (n=8) or the Moderna mRNA-1273 vaccine (n=2) were administered to participants. Post-COVID blood samples from convalescent patients were collected a median of 101 days after diagnosis, with a range of 35 to 161 days. The time from the second vaccine dose to post-vaccine blood sampling had a median of roughly 72 days and ranged from roughly 12 to 250 days. Overlapping spike peptide pools from SARS-CoV-2 and from the common cold coronaviruses HCoV-NL63, HCoV-OC43 and HCoV-229E were used as culture stimuli. As controls, cultures received a CEFX viral epitope pool (the positive control), an HIV-1 Nef peptide pool (the negative control), or no peptide at all. In ten to eleven COVID-19 convalescent patients and 4 infection-naive healthy vaccine recipients, researchers compared the spike-specific CD4+ TCR repertoire from before mRNA vaccination with the repertoire from after.

CDR1 is given as GTSNPN and CDR2 as SVGIG, both from the germline V gene (reference sequence). Trimming accounts for 2 bases at V and 6 bases at J, while the number of junction bases matched to no gene is 6. CDR3 length: 14 amino acids, cysteine to phenylalanine. The read is trimmed to its CDR3 DNA, 42 bases read in frame from base 1. The investigation overall reported the following: In convalescent patients, a median around 90% of post-vaccine SARS-CoV-2-reactive clones were detected only after vaccination, and vaccine-specific priming was suggested by this finding. An increase in the median number of SARS-CoV-2-reactive clonotypes from around 20 after infection to some 38 after vaccination was observed, but the change was not found to be significant. Of the vaccine-specific clones in convalescent patients, 304 of 307, or nearly all, reacted only to SARS-CoV-2 spike and did not cross-react with common cold coronaviruses. Relatively few convalescent patients were included in the study, and early timepoints after natural infection were not analyzed.

Interpreted using the paper, the treatment or condition label stands for: roughly 10-day PBMC culture with coronavirus spike peptide pools or control peptides (ViraFEST assay). The study used the ViraFEST assay, which expanded antigen-specific T cells with peptide pools and then identified expanded clonotypes by TCR sequencing. The convalescent patients' positive SARS-CoV-2 PCR tests fell between March and December 2020, which was before the Alpha, Beta and Delta variants emerged in the United States. PBMCs were cultured at roughly 1.8 million per well in IMDM supplemented with approximately 5.4% human AB serum and about 10 IU/ml IL-2, with about 10 ug/ml peptide pools added. On days 3 and 7, half of the culture medium was replaced with fresh IL-2-containing medium. CD4+ T cells were isolated after about nine days of culture through negative selection using the EasySep CD4+ T cell isolation kit. PBMCs were separated from whole blood using Ficoll-Paque Plus gradient centrifugation and then either used fresh or cryopreserved at -140C. Triplicate wells were generally used for each culture condition.

Rearrangement joined TRBV30 to TRBJ2-1, with TRBD2 identical over 8 junction bases. Sequencing was performed on CD4+ T cells from blood, cultured in vitro. The receptor was isolated from a human donor who had recovered from COVID-19. The base sequence is TGTGCCTGGAGTCCTAAGGGACTAGTCAATGAGCAGTTCTTC. The resulting protein is CAWSPKGLVNEQFF. Extended through the reference TRBV30 and TRBJ2-1 proteins, this CDR3 yields the full variable domain: SQTIHQWPATLVQPVGSPLSLECTVEGTSNPNLYWYRQAAGRGLQLLFYSVGIGQISSEVPQNLSASRPQDRQFILSSKKLLLSDSGFYLCAWSPKGLVNEQFFGPGTRLTVL.